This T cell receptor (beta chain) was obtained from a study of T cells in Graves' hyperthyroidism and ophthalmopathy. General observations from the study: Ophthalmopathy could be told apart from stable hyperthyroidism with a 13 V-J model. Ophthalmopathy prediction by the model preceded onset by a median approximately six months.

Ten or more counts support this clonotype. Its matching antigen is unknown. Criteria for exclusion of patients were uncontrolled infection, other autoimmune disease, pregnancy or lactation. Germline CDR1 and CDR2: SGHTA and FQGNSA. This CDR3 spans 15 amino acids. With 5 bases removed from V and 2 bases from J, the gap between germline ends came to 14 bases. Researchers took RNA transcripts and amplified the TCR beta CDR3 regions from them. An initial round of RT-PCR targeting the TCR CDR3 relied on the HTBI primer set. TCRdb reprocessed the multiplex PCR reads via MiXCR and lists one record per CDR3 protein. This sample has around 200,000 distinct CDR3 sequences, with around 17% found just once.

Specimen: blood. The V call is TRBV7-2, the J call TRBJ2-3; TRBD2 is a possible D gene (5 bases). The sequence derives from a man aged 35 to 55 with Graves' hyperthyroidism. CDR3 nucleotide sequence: TGTGCCAGCAGCCGTGACGGGATGATCACAGATACGCAGTATTTT. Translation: CASSRDGMITDTQYF.